Here is one TCR beta chain with its context. The antigen is undetermined. The data were obtained in a study of a mutant IDH1 vaccine in newly diagnosed glioma. Trimming cost V 0 bases and J 9 bases, with 10 bases left between them. CDR3 length: 13 residues. CDR1 SGHNT and CDR2 YYREEE come from the germline V gene (reference sequence). Some clones are missing from TCRdb's copy, which holds only in-frame ones; the method was immunoSEQ multiplex PCR. This table has under 45,000 clones, about 80% appearing once. Indicated time point: week 23, last vaccination. Every single dose of the vaccine, 300 ug of mutant IDH1 20-mer peptide, came with topical imiquimod.

The specimen was PBMCs, collected from a glioma patient whose treatment included an IDH1 peptide vaccine. The chain has TRBV5-4 and TRBJ2-1; D may correspond to TRBD1 or TRBD2 (6 bases each). This TCR derives from a man in his fifties or sixties with glioma. The DNA of the CDR3 is TGTGCCAGCAGCTTGGACAGGGACTTTGAGCAGTTCTTC. The encoded protein is CASSLDRDFEQFF.